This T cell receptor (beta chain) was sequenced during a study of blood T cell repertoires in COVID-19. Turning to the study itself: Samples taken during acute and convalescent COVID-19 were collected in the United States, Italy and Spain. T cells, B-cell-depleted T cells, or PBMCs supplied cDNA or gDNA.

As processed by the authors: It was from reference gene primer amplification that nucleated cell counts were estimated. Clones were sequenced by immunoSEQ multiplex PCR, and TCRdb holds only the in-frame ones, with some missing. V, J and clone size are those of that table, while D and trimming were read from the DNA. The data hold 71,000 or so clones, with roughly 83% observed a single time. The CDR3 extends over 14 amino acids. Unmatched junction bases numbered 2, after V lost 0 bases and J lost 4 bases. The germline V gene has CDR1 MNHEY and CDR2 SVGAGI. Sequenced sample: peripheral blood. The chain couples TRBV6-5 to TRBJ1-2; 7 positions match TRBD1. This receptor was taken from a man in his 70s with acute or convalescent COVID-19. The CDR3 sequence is CASSYSTGAYGYTF. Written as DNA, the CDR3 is TGTGCCAGCAGTTACTCAACAGGGGCCTATGGCTACACCTTC.